This T cell receptor (beta chain) was observed in a study of OX40 agonist ivuxolimab in advanced cancers. This clone showed up just a few times. Its antigen is unidentified. V was trimmed by 0 bases and J by 4 bases, leaving 12 bases between them. Germline CDR1 reads PRHDT; CDR2 reads FYEKMQ (reference sequence). The CDR3 contains 15 residues. Study-wide results and caveats: Some nonresponders also had low normalized T-cell clonal expansion.

Clones were read by immunoSEQ multiplex PCR, and TCRdb kept only the in-frame ones, dropping some. The repertoire holds approximately 52,000 clones, with about 81% as singletons. This sequence joins TRBV13 and TRBJ2-5, with D unclear. The origin of this receptor is an adult with an advanced solid tumor such as melanoma, head and neck, liver or kidney cancer. This specimen consisted of CD4+ or CD8+ T cells sorted from blood, obtained in a trial of the OX40 agonist ivuxolimab. CDR3 in amino acids: CASSLGVGSGETQYF. For the CDR3, the DNA is TGTGCCAGCAGCTTAGGGGTGGGGTCTGGAGAGACCCAGTACTTC.